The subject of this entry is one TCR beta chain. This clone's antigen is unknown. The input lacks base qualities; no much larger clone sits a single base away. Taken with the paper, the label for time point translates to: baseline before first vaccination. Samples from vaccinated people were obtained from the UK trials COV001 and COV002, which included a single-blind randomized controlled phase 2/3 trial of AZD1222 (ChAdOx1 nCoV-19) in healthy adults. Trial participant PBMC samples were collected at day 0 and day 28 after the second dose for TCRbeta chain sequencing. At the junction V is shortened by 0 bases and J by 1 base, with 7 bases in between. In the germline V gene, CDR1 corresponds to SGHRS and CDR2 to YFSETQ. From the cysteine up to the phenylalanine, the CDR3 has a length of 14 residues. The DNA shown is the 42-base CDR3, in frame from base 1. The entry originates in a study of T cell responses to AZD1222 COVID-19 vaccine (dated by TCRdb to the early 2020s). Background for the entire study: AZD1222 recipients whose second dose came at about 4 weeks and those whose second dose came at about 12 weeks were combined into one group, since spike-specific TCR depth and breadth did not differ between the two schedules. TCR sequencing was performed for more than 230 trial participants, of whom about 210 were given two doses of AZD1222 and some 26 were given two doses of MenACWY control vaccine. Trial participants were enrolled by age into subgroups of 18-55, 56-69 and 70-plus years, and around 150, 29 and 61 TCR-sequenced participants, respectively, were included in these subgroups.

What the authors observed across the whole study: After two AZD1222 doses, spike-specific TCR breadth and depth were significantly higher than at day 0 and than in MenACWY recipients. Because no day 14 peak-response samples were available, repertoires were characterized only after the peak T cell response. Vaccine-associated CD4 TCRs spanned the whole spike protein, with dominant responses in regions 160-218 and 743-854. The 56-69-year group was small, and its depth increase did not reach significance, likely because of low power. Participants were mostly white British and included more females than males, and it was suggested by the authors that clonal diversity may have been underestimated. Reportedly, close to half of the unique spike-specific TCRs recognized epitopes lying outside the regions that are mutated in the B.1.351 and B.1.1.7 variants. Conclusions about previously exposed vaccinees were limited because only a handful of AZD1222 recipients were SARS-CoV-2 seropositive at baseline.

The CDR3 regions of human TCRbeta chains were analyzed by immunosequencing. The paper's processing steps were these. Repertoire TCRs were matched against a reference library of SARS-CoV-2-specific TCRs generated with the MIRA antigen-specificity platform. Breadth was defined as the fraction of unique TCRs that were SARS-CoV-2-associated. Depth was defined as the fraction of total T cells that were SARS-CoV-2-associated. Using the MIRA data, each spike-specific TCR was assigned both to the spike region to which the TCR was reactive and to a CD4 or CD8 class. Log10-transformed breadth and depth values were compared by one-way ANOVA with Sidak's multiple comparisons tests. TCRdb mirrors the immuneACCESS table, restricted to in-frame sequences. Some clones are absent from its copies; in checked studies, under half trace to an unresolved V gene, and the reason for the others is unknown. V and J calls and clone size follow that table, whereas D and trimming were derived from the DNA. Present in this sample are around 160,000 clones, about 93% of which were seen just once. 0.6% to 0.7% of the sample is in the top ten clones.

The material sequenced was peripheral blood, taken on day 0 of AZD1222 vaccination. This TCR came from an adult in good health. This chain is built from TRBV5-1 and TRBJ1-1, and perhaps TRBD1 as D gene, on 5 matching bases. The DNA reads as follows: TGCGCCAGCAGCTTGGAAAGGGGGAACACTGAAGCTTTCTTT. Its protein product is CASSLERGNTEAFF.